This T cell receptor beta chain originates from a study of regulatory T cells in long-lasting Graves disease. Time point: newly diagnosed GD, antithyroid drugs for less than 3 months. The TCR library was prepared using RNA isolated from PBMCs. The sample holds many counts of this clonotype. CDR3 length: 16 amino acids. Germline V lookup: CDR1 SGDLS, CDR2 YYNGEE. Trimming cost V 3 bases and J 6 bases; bases outside gene matches: 8. In building TCR beta libraries, iRepertoire HTBI primers were used together with Arm-PCR of CDR3 regions. Using its own MiXCR run on the multiplex PCR reads, TCRdb lists one record per CDR3 protein. The sample has about 470,000 distinct CDR3 sequences, around 15% seen once. The data were also submitted as part of a second study, on T cells in Graves' hyperthyroidism and ophthalmopathy.

This receptor was obtained from a man aged 35 to 55 with Graves disease. The V and J genes are TRBV9 and TRBJ2-7; the match to TRBD2 covers 14 bases. The sequencing here drew on peripheral blood mononuclear cells (PBMCs), taken at new diagnosis, from a patient treated with antithyroid drugs. The CDR3 reads CASSEGLAGAAFEQYF. The CDR3 region has the DNA TGTGCCAGCAGCGAGGGACTAGCGGGAGCGGCCTTCGAGCAGTACTTC.